This TCR beta chain emerged from a study of T cell clonotyping in hematopoietic cell transplantation. Study-wide findings and caveats: At the given depth, recipient repertoires were over 95% de novo clonotypes. No sorting was done, leaving CD4 and CD8 contributions mixed. Pathologically expanded recipient clonotypes increased progressively from day 30 to day 180 as diversity fell. Broader posttransplant TCR repertoire diversity was predicted by graft donor and pretransplant recipient Inverse Simpson Index values.

Assay used: immunoSEQ multiplex PCR; TCRdb lists only in-frame clones, some missing. Here the sample spans 9,500 to 15,000 clones, roughly 50% being singletons. About this clone itself: What it binds is not known.

The receptor was isolated from a middle-aged man in good health. Some clones in this sample may be carry-over from other donors' samples. The sample taken for sequencing was peripheral blood mononuclear cells.

The CDR3 loop is CASSLGGADAFF. In DNA form, the CDR3 reads TGTGCCAGCAGCTTGGGTGGGGCCGACGCTTTCTTT. J is TRBJ1-1 and V is TRBV5-6, with D perhaps matching TRBD1 (5 bases). Trimming left V 0 bases short and J 11 bases short, with 11 bases between. This CDR3 comprises 12 residues. The V gene's germline CDR1 is SGHDT and CDR2 YYEEEE.